At least ten counts were recorded for the clone carrying this T cell receptor (beta chain). The sample comes from a study of T cells in Graves' hyperthyroidism and ophthalmopathy. Patients were excluded for uncontrolled infection, other autoimmune disease, pregnancy or lactation. Blood was obtained at the first hyperthyroidism diagnosis, which preceded any ophthalmopathy symptoms. TCR beta CDR3 regions were amplified from RNA transcripts. Initially, a first-round RT-PCR of the TCR CDR3 employed the HTBI primer set. Via MiXCR, TCRdb re-called the multiplex PCR reads, giving one row per CDR3 protein. The data show some 350,000 distinct CDR3 sequences, approximately 15% seen once. The receptor was isolated from a woman under 30 with Graves' hyperthyroidism that later progressed to Graves' ophthalmopathy. The sample was blood.

In DNA, the CDR3 is TGTGCCAGCAGCCCGGGACTAGTTGTCGAGCAGTTCTTC. This codes for CASSPGLVVEQFF. V and J are TRBV9 and TRBJ2-1, with TRBD2 matching 8 bases. Germline CDR1 is SGDLS and CDR2 is YYNGEE. V shed 4 bases and J 10 bases; nucleotides not matched to a gene: 7. The CDR3 loop spans 13 amino acids.